This TCR beta chain stems from a study of shared clonotypes between healthy human individuals. Study overall: Donors, aged 18 to 49, were two women and a few men. Each donor contributed plates that comprised three CD4 naive, three CD4 memory, two CD8 naive and one CD8 memory.

TCRdb keeps only in-frame clones here, not all; method: immunoSEQ multiplex PCR. The sample holds under 850,000 clones, around 77% seen once. This clone was detected ten times or more. The antigen is not known. Other DNA sequences in the same sample also yield this CDR3. Study findings and constraints: What naive subsets generally showed was a larger estimated richness than memory subsets showed.

CDR3 size: 14 residues. V dropped 0 bases and J dropped 0 bases, with 4 bases sitting between them. Germline V gene data show CDR1 as SGHRS and CDR2 as YFSETQ. A split of CD4+ cells into CD45RA+ naive and CD45RA-negative memory subsets was performed. The specimen was memory CD4+ T cells sorted from blood. The sample's subset: CD45RA-negative fraction. The chain links TRBV5-1 to TRBJ2-1; the D is unclear. This TCR was sampled from a woman between 25 and 40 years old in good health. CDR3 region: CASSLAGSYNEQFF. In DNA, the CDR3 is TGCGCCAGCAGCTTGGCCGGCTCCTACAATGAGCAGTTCTTC.